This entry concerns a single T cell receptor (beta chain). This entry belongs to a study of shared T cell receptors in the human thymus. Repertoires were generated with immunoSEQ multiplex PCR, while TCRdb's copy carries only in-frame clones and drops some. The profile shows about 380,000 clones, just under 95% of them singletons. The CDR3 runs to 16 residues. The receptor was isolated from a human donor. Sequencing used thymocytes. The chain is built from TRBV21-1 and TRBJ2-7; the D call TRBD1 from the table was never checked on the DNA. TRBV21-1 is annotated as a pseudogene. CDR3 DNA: TGTGCCAGCAGCAAAACGAACAGGGCCTATTTCTACGAGCAGTACTTC. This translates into CASSKTNRAYFYEQYF.